This TCR beta chain appears in the sequencing data of a study of technical replicates of blood from a few donors. This table comes from immunoSEQ multiplex PCR, and its TCRdb copy is limited to in-frame clones, with some not included. The sample records more than 90,000 clones, about 95% being singletons. The CDR3 length is 13 residues. The germline V gene has CDR1 MRHNA and CDR2 SNTAGT. The V end was cut by 5 bases, the J end by 3 bases, with 9 bases between. This TCR was recovered from a human donor in good health. The material sequenced was T cells isolated from PBMCs. The J gene is TRBJ2-3, the V gene TRBV6-4, with D unresolved. CDR3 coding DNA: TGTGCCAGCAGTCGAGAAACTACAGATACGCAGTATTTT. Protein sequence: CASSRETTDTQYF.